This T cell receptor (beta chain) appears in the sequencing data of a study of long-term antiretroviral therapy in people with HIV (dated by TCRdb to between 2020 and 2023). About the investigation overall: The earliest samples were collected approximately a decade before the 2015 WHO recommendation for immediate ART, a period when ART was typically delayed until CD4 counts fell. A retrospective serial study tested whether ART initiation and durable HIV suppression were associated with changes in peripheral blood TRB repertoire composition and diversity. Among the approximately 27 participants with HIV, around 10 were female. No cross-contamination during QIAcube processing turned up in test extractions that ran a monoclonal T-cell line alongside approximately 35 polyclonal samples. The cohort contributed about 200 cryopreserved PBMC samples from 30 adults with confirmed HIV infection, collected serially over a mean of about six years (range 1-12). Points the paper makes about the study in general: Because PBMC availability was limited, only the TCR beta chain was sequenced, with no alpha chain pairing. Starting ART was linked to a significant rise in TRB diversity, yet even after long-term ART the diversity remained significantly lower than in transplant donor controls. The samples span the years 2004 to 2017, and the ART regimens used at that time may not be as effective as current regimens. Expanded TRB clones identified before ART initiation dominated the repertoire at all time points, although this dominance fluctuated and declined in many PLHIV after ART. Inferences about post-ART repertoire changes are limited because no data were available on ART adherence, viral resistance or therapy changes. Unsorted PBMC were profiled instead of sorted CD4+ and CD8+ T cells because pre-ART samples had limited cell numbers. CDR3 length ranges in HIV repertoires were narrower than in controls, and network structure suggested an antigen-experienced repertoire with only a slight naive shift after ART.

A remark on this clone: This clone's antigen is unknown. The record has no base qualities; no much larger clone is one base away.

To be included, a participant needed at least one PBMC sample from before ART initiation plus at least two post-ART samples. Every participant with HIV received treatment in the United States of America. Before DNA extraction, cryopreserved samples of 1-10 million PBMC were thawed and then washed. At the time of the earliest PBMC sample for each participant with HIV, ages ranged from about 23 to 60 years. Each participant contributed PBMC samples from 1-4 timepoints before ART initiation and 2-8 timepoints after ART initiation, with a median of 7 samples. Serial HIV viral load, CD4+ T-cell count, ART history and demographic data were obtained for every participant. Genomic DNA was extracted from unsorted PBMC with a Qiagen kit on a QIAcube, processed in batches of 12 samples. Sequencing of the TRB variable region was done with the immunoSEQ hsTCRB v3.0 assay at survey level resolution. A depth of about 40,000-50,000 T-cell genomes per sample was targeted for TRB sequencing. Pooled TRB libraries were sequenced on an Illumina MiSeq with a v3 150-cycle kit. Per the original workflow: Repertoire analysis ran in R within a reproducible Nextflow workflow covering QC, data transformation and analysis. LymphoSeq2, an R package for exploring AIRR-Seq data, was used to implement custom analyses. A handful of samples that produced fewer than 5000 total TRB sequences were removed, so about 200 HIV repertoires were analyzed. Among the 170 to 200 retained HIV repertoires, some 60 were collected before ART initiation and around 130 after ART initiation. Each repertoire was downsampled to 5000 TRB nucleotide sequences, and summary statistics were averaged across 100 downsampling iterations. TRB sequences were retained for analysis only if CDR3 regions of at least seven amino acids were present. Two measures captured diversity: a Shannon entropy-derived clonality score and the Gini coefficient. In repertoire networks, the top 5000 CDR3 amino acid sequences were linked whenever an edit distance of one separated two sequences. GLIPH2 predicted antigen specificity groups and MHC restriction for TRB CDR3 amino acid sequences. Known CMV, EBV, HIV or tissue antigen associations were flagged by matching CDR3 amino acid sequences against VDJdb and McPAS-TCR. Pre-ART, post-ART and control groups were compared with Wilcoxon signed-rank tests and Holm-Bonferroni correction. Entries here come from immuneACCESS through TCRdb and include only in-frame sequences with V and J called. Some clones fail to appear in such tables; in the studies checked, an unresolved V gene covers under half of the shortfall, and the cause of the remainder is unknown. That table is the source of V, J and clone size, and D and trimming were worked out from the DNA. Within this sample are fewer than 30,000 clones, with about four fifths of them counted one time only. Together, the top ten hold about 6% of the sample.

This clonotype was sampled from a man aged 25-45 years with HIV. The sequenced sample was unsorted PBMCs, obtained 0.7 years before starting antiretroviral therapy.

The CDR3 region has the sequence CATSRDSGSGETQYF. The nucleotides read TGTGCCACCAGCAGAGATTCGGGGAGTGGAGAGACCCAGTACTTC. The rearrangement combines TRBV15 with TRBJ2-5; a weak D assignment points to TRBD2 (5 bases agree). Trimming at the junction amounts to 0 bases on V and 4 bases on J, and the germline ends lie 12 bases apart. Reading from cysteine to phenylalanine, the CDR3 counts 15 amino acids. CDR3 DNA is the only sequence kept; it has 45 bases, read in frame from the first base. The germline V gene (reference sequence) yields LNHNV for CDR1 and YYDKDF for CDR2.